One and the same sample provided the 26 T cell receptor beta chains below, sequenced in a study of T cells in Graves' hyperthyroidism and ophthalmopathy. What was amplified from RNA transcripts were TCR beta CDR3 regions. TCR CDR3 regions were first amplified by RT-PCR with HTBI primers. Using its own MiXCR run on the multiplex PCR reads, TCRdb lists one record per CDR3 protein. The table shows approximately 700,000 distinct CDR3 sequences, with nearly 45% occurring only once. Sequenced sample: peripheral blood or thyroid tissue (not recorded which). All receptors derive from an adult man with Graves' disease, either hyperthyroidism or ophthalmopathy (not recorded which).

This clonotype was recorded many times. The chain joins TRBV2 to TRBJ1-6; TRBD1 is a possible D gene (5 bases). The CDR3 spans 13 residues. V was cut by 4 bases and J by 7 bases, with 8 bases left in between. Per germline, CDR1 SNHLY and CDR2 FYNNEI. DNA for the CDR3: TGTGCCAGCAGTGCCCAGGGAAATTCACCCCTCCACTTT. Residues: CASSAQGNSPLHF.

The V call is TRBV2, the J call TRBJ1-6; no firm D call. Germline V gene sequence: CDR1 SNHLY, CDR2 FYNNEI. Deletions cut 5 bases from V and 8 bases from J, with 16 bases between. The CDR3 extends over 15 amino acids. Written as DNA, the CDR3 is TGTGCCAGCAGTTTTAATTGGGTCTTGGATTCACCCCTCCACTTT. It codes for CASSFNWVLDSPLHF.

This clonotype was picked up a small number of times. A much bigger clone sits one base away, suggesting this may be a read error. The rearrangement joins TRBV15 to TRBJ1-2; 8 bases are a match to TRBD1. V gave up 8 bases and J gave up 4 bases; unmatched junction bases: 0. The CDR3 has 11 amino acids. The germline CDR1 and CDR2 sequences are LNHNV and YYDKDF (reference sequence). This CDR3 is CATQGAYGYTF. The CDR3 nucleotides are TGTGCCACCCAGGGGGCCTATGGCTACACCTTC.

This chain connects TRBV2 to TRBJ2-7; 9 positions match TRBD2. V dropped 6 bases and J dropped 2; count of bases not matched to a gene: 5. Per germline, CDR1 SNHLY and CDR2 FYNNEI. The CDR3 is made up of 14 amino acids. The CDR3 loop is CASRPGLAPYEQYF. Here the CDR3 DNA reads TGTGCCAGCAGACCGGGACTAGCCCCCTACGAGCAGTACTTC.

This sequence joins TRBV12-3 or TRBV12-4 and TRBJ2-7; 12 bases line up with TRBD2. CDR3 length: 17 amino acids. With V trimmed by 5 bases and J by 5 bases, 13 bases remained unmatched. The CDR3 region is CASSEPVTSGRFNEQYF. Here the CDR3 DNA reads TGTGCCAGCAGTGAACCAGTGACTAGCGGGAGATTTAACGAGCAGTACTTC.

This clonotype was recorded many times. The V call is TRBV2, the J call TRBJ1-6; the D gene is possibly TRBD1 (6 bases). The germline gives CDR1 SNHLY, CDR2 FYNNEI. Trimming shortened V by 4 bases and J by 9 bases, and 16 bases separated the two germline ends. This CDR3 contains 15 residues. The CDR3 DNA follows: TGTGCCAGCAGTGGAGCGGGGGCTCAAGGTTCACCCCTCCACTTT. Amino acid sequence: CASSGAGAQGSPLHF.

With regard to this clonotype: This sequence may be a read error, since a much larger clone differs from it by one base. CDR3 region: CASSWEGTYEQYF. The CDR3 DNA reads TGCGCCAGCAGCTGGGAAGGGACCTACGAGCAGTACTTC. This chain connects TRBV5-1 to TRBJ2-7, with unresolved D. This CDR3 spans 13 amino acids. Germline CDR1 is SGHRS and CDR2 is YFSETQ. The V gene lost 3 bases and the J gene lost 2 bases, with 9 bases spanning the gap. Full variable domain (outside the CDR3, taken from reference TRBV5-1 and TRBJ2-7): KAGVTQTPRYLIKTRGQQVTLSCSPISGHRSVSWYQQTPGQGLQFLFEYFSETQRNKGNFPGRFSGRQFSNSRSEMNVSTLELGDSALYLCASSWEGTYEQYFGPGTRLTVT.

A remark on this clonotype: This may arise from a read error, as a much more abundant clone is one base away. This rearrangement joins TRBV29-1 to TRBJ2-7; a possible D gene is TRBD1 (5 bases). Trimming left V 4 bases short and J 3 bases short, with 13 bases between. CDR1 and CDR2 from the germline V gene are SQVTM and ANQGSEA. The CDR3 is made up of 13 amino acids. CDR3 sequence (DNA): TGCAGCGTTGCAGATCCCCAGGGCTACGAGCAGTACTTC. Protein sequence: CSVADPQGYEQYF.

This clonotype has ten or more counts. The chain employs TRBV7-8 and TRBJ1-1; D ambiguous. Germline lookup yields CDR1 SGHVS and CDR2 FQNEAQ. Trimming cost V 1 base and J 4 bases, with 10 bases left between them. The CDR3 is 14 amino acids. The CDR3: CASSLGSHSTEAFF. Here the CDR3 DNA reads TGTGCCAGCAGCTTAGGCAGCCATTCCACTGAAGCTTTCTTT.

Concerning this clonotype itself: One end of the junction is discordant with germline, which a read error may explain. This sequence joins TRBV10-3 and TRBJ1-6; D unresolved. The CDR3 totals 12 residues. CDR1 and CDR2 from the germline V gene are ENHRY and SYGVKD. This CDR3 reads CSVRLFNSPLHF. Here the CDR3 DNA reads TGCAGTGTGCGGCTCTTCAATTCACCCCTCCACTTT.

With regard to this clonotype: One junction end does not reproduce the germline sequence, and a read error may be involved. The gene calls are TRBV29-1 and TRBJ1-1; D is unclear. The germline CDR1 and CDR2 sequences are SQVTM and ANQGSEA. This CDR3 is 14 amino acids long. The CDR3 DNA follows: TGTGCCAGCGGAATGGGGTTGGGGAACACTGAAGCTTTCTTT. Its protein product is CASGMGLGNTEAFF. Filled out from reference TRBV29-1 and TRBJ1-1, the complete variable domain reads SAVISQKPSRDICQRGTSLTIQCQVDSQVTMMFWYRQQPGQSLTLIATANQGSEATYESGFVIDKFPISRPNLTFSTLTVSNMSPEDSSIYLCASGMGLGNTEAFFGQGTRLTVV.

V usage is TRBV20-1 and J usage is TRBJ2-3; D is uncertain. Germline CDR1 is DFQATT and CDR2 is SNEGSKA (reference sequence). Trimming stripped 8 bases from V and 0 bases from J, with 12 bases between. The CDR3 covers 13 residues. The CDR3 spells CSFPDTSTDTQYF. CDR3 nucleotides: TGCAGTTTTCCTGATACTAGCACAGATACGCAGTATTTT.

Many counts were recorded for this clonotype. CDR3 loop: CASSSDMDTEAFF. CDR3 in DNA: TGTGCCAGCAGCTCGGACATGGACACTGAAGCTTTCTTT. The chain joins TRBV7-2 to TRBJ1-1; D might be TRBD1 (5 bases). Germline V gene data show CDR1 as SGHTA and CDR2 as FQGNSA. Trimming pared 4 bases from V and 3 bases from J, leaving 9 bases between. The CDR3 runs to 13 residues.

About this clonotype: One end of the junction is discordant with germline, which a read error may explain. The rearrangement joins TRBV7-9 to TRBJ1-4; 7 positions match TRBD1. The germline V gene encodes CDR1 SEHNR and CDR2 FQNEAQ (reference sequence). This CDR3 is built from 14 residues. The CDR3 DNA reads TGTGCCAGCAGCCTACAGGGGACGAATGGAAAACTGTTTTTT. As protein: CASSLQGTNGKLFF. The full variable domain, in which reference TRBV7-9 and TRBJ1-4 provide the parts outside the CDR3, is DTGVSQNPRHKITKRGQNVTFRCDPISEHNRLYWYRQTLGQGPEFLTYFQNEAQLEKSRLLSDRFSAERPKGSFSTLEIQRTEQGDSAMYLCASSLQGTNGKLFFGSGTQLSVL.

This clonotype was recorded many times. This chain joins TRBV10-3 and TRBJ1-1, with D uncertain. Germline values: CDR1 ENHRY, CDR2 SYGVKD. Deletions cut 3 bases from V and 2 bases from J, with 7 bases between. CDR3 length: 13 residues. The CDR3, as DNA: TGTGCCATCAGTGAAGCCACCAACACTGAAGCTTTCTTT. It codes for CAISEATNTEAFF.

The chain joins TRBV29-1 to TRBJ1-6; TRBD1 matches at 8 bases. Germline values: CDR1 SQVTM, CDR2 ANQGSEA. V shed 7 bases, J shed 10 bases, and the junction held 9 bases outside the gene matches. The CDR3 length is 13 residues. DNA for the CDR3: TGCAGCGCAGGACAGGGAGGAGGGTCACCCCTCCACTTT. This translates into CSAGQGGGSPLHF.

This clonotype was observed many times. The junction shows a germline mismatch at one end, possibly a read error. The CDR3 spells CASSDSGNTIYF. CDR3 coding DNA: TGCGCCAGTTCAGACTCTGGAAACACCATATATTTT. This chain links TRBV2 with TRBJ1-3; D unclear. Germline V gives CDR1 SNHLY, CDR2 FYNNEI. The CDR3 is 12 residues long.

This chain connects TRBV13 to TRBJ1-3; D call uncertain. The germline gives CDR1 PRHDT, CDR2 FYEKMQ (reference sequence). Trimming left V 0 bases short and J 7 bases short, with 7 bases between. The CDR3 has 13 amino acids. The CDR3 DNA reads TGTGCCAGCAGCTTAGGGGGCATGAACACCATATATTTT. Translated, it gives CASSLGGMNTIYF.

Details on this clonotype: This sequence may be a read error, since a much larger clone differs from it by one base. This chain uses TRBV15 with TRBJ2-7; 8 nucleotides match TRBD1. In germline, CDR1 is LNHNV, CDR2 YYDKDF (reference sequence). The CDR3 sequence is 16 residues long. The CDR3 sequence is CATSRGVGTGLYGQYF. CDR3 nucleotide sequence: TGTGCCACCAGCAGGGGCGTCGGGACAGGACTCTACGGGCAGTACTTC.

This clonotype showed up many times. The rearrangement joins TRBV7-2 to TRBJ1-1; D call uncertain. V was pared by 5 bases and J by 4 bases, with 8 bases between. The CDR3 contains 12 residues. In germline, CDR1 is SGHTA, CDR2 FQGNSA. The CDR3: CASSPDFTEAFF. DNA of the CDR3: TGTGCCAGCAGCCCCGACTTCACTGAAGCTTTCTTT.

The chain couples TRBV7-9 to TRBJ2-5; 14 bases fit TRBD2. Germline CDR1 is SEHNR and CDR2 is FQNEAQ (reference sequence). This CDR3 has 16 amino acids. V dropped 3 bases and J dropped 2; count of bases not matched to a gene: 2. The DNA for the CDR3 is TGTGCCAGCAGCTTTCGGACTAGCGGGGGGCAAGAGACCCAGTACTTC. It codes for CASSFRTSGGQETQYF.

This rearrangement joins TRBV12-3 or TRBV12-4 to TRBJ1-1; TRBD1 might be the D (5 bases). CDR3 size: 14 residues. V was cut by 6 bases and J by 2 bases, with 13 bases left in between. The CDR3 is CASSKGPSNTEAFF. The DNA for the CDR3 is TGTGCCAGCAGCAAGGGACCGTCCAACACTGAAGCTTTCTTT.

The chain recombines TRBV7-2 with TRBJ1-1, with TRBD1 as a possible D gene (6 bases). Germline values: CDR1 SGHTA, CDR2 FQGNSA. There are 15 residues in the CDR3. V dropped 2 bases and J dropped 0 bases, with 10 bases sitting between them. CDR3 in DNA: TGTGCCAGCAGCTTAACCGGACAGTTGAACACTGAAGCTTTCTTT. It translates to CASSLTGQLNTEAFF. Drawing the rest from reference TRBV7-2 and TRBJ1-1, the complete variable domain is GAGVSQSPSNKVTEKGKDVELRCDPISGHTALYWYRQSLGQGLEFLIYFQGNSAPDKSGLPSDRFSAERTGGSVSTLTIQRTQQEDSAVYLCASSLTGQLNTEAFFGQGTRLTVV.

The genes are TRBV29-1 and TRBJ2-3; D is tentatively TRBD1 or TRBD2 (6 bases each). Per the germline V gene, CDR1 is SQVTM and CDR2 is ANQGSEA. The V gene lost 2 bases and the J gene lost 4 bases, with 7 bases spanning the gap. The CDR3 spans 12 residues. Written as DNA, the CDR3 is TGCAGCGTTGAAAGGGGGGCAGATACGCAGTATTTT. Its translation is CSVERGADTQYF.

This clonotype came up many times. The rearrangement links TRBV10-3 to TRBJ1-2; TRBD1 is a possible D gene (5 bases). The V end lost 10 bases, the J end lost 1 base, and 13 bases lay between the germline ends. This CDR3 spans 13 amino acids. CDR1 and CDR2 (germline): ENHRY, SYGVKD. This chain's CDR3 is CATGTELNYGYTF. CDR3 nucleotides: TGTGCCACGGGGACGGAGCTTAACTATGGCTACACCTTC.

V usage is TRBV10-3 and J usage is TRBJ1-6, with unresolved D. Germline V gene sequence: CDR1 ENHRY, CDR2 SYGVKD. This CDR3 comprises 12 residues. CDR3 DNA sequence: TGTGCAAAAACCAACTATAATTCACCCCTCCACTTT. Translation gives CAKTNYNSPLHF.